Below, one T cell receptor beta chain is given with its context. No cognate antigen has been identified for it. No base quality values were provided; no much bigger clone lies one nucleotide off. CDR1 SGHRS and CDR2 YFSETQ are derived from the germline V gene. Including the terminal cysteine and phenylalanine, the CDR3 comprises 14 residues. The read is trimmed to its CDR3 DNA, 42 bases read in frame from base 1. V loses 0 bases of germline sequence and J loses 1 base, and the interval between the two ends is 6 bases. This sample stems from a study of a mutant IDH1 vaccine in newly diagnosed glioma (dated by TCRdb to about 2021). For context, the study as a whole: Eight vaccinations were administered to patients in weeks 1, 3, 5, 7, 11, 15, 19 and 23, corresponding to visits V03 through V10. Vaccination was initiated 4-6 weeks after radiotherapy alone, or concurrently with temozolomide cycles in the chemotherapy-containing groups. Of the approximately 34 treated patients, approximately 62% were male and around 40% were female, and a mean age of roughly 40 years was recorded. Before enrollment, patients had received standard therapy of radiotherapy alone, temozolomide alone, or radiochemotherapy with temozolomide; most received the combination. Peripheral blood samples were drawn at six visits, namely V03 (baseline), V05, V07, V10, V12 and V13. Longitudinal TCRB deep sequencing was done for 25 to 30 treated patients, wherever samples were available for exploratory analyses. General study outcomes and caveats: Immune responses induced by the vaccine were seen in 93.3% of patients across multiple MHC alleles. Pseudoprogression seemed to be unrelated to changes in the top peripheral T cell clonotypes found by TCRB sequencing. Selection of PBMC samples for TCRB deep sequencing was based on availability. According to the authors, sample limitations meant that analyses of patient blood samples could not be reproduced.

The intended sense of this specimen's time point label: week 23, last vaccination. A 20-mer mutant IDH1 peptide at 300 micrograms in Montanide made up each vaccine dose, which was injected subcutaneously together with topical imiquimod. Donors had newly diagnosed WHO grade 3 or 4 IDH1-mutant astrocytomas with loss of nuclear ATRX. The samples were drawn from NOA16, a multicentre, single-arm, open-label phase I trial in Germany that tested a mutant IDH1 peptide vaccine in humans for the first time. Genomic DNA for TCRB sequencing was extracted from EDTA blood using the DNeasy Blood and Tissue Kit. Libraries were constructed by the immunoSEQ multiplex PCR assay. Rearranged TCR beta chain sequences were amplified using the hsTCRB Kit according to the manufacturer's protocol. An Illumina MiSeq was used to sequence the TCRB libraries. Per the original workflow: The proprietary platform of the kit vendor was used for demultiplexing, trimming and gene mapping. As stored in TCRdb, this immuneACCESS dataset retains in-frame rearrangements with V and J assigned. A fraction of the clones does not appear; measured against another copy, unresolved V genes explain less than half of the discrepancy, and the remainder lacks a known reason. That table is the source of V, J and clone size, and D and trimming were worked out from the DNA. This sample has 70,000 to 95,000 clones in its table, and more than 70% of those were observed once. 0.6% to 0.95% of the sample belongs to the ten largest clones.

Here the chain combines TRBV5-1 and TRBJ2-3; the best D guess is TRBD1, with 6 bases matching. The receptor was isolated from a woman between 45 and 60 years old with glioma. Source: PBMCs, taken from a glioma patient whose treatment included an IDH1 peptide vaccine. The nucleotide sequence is TGCGCCAGCAGCTTGGACAGGGGCACAGATACGCAGTATTTT. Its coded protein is CASSLDRGTDTQYF.